This TCR beta chain was profiled in a study of blood T cell repertoires in COVID-19 (dated by TCRdb to 2020 to 2022). For the wider study: Samples covering the acute and convalescent phases of COVID-19 were provided by collaborators in the United States, Italy and Spain. The material from the prospective study consisted of cDNA or gDNA derived from T cells, B-cell-depleted T cells, or PBMCs. A de-identified subject ID, COVID-19 status, age in years and sex were almost always included in the sample metadata. Samples came from the ongoing ImmuneRACE study (first 160 participants) plus 1,254 subjects from 6 global collaborators. The repertoires were made available in a free public database intended to serve as a resource for research on the immune response to SARS-CoV-2. Deeply sampled blood TCRbeta repertoires from subjects exposed to, actively infected with, or recovered from COVID-19 were included in the dataset. Where HLA class I and class II types were available, the types were taken from metadata supplied by the sample provider, not from assay-based typing. On the study overall, not on this receptor specifically: The quantity of clinical and demographic metadata differed by source and by participant and was supplied without curation.

Enrolling through a virtual design, the prospective study's participants ranged in age from roughly 18 to 95 years and lived across 20 to 30 United States geographic areas. In the prospective study, participants were assigned to cohorts based on the clinical history participants reported in a screening survey and a study questionnaire. ImmuneRACE Cohort 3 recovered participants were defined by two consecutive negative NP/OP PCR tests, healthcare professional clearance, or symptom resolution. Each participant in the prospective study had whole blood, serum and a nasopharyngeal or oropharyngeal swab collected by mobile phlebotomists. Prospective study participants could optionally give additional blood draws and questionnaires over a roughly 2-month period. Blood samples from the prospective study were shipped frozen or at room temperature prior to DNA extraction. A note on this clone: Its antigen specificity is not known. It has no much larger one-base neighbor in the sample; base qualities were not kept.

TCRbeta CDR3 regions were amplified from genomic DNA by means of the immunoSEQ Assay, a bias-controlled multiplex PCR. For the original study's pipeline: The number of nucleated cells in each sample was estimated by amplification of reference gene primers within the assay. Sequence reads were collapsed and filtered to measure the absolute abundance of every unique TCRbeta CDR3 rearrangement. Productive Simpson clonality was computed per sample as the square root of Simpson's diversity index over productive rearrangements. The table comes from immuneACCESS by way of TCRdb, which keeps in-frame sequences with V and J called. Part of the clones is missing from these tables; in studies checked, under half for an unresolved V gene and the rest for unknown reasons. The DNA gave D and trimming, while V, J and clone size come from that table. The sample data list a few hundred thousand clones, and 65% to 85% of these were observed just once. The ten largest account for about 3% of the sample.

Trimmed from V: 0 bases; trimmed from J: 5 bases; junction bases lacking a gene match: 5. From its cysteine to its phenylalanine, the CDR3 spans 15 amino acids. Kept here is only the CDR3 DNA, which spans 45 bases and is read in frame from base 1. In the germline V gene, CDR1 corresponds to SGHRS and CDR2 to YFSETQ. The chain is encoded by TRBV5-1 joined to TRBJ1-1, with TRBD1 identical over 9 junction bases. The sequenced sample consisted of PBMCs or T cells enriched from blood (not recorded which). The source of this sequence is a man aged 50 or older who had recovered from COVID-19. The base sequence is TGCGCCAGCAGCTTGGGGGACAGGGTGGGGACTGAAGCTTTCTTT. It codes for CASSLGDRVGTEAFF.